Listed below are T cell receptor beta chains from one sample, sequenced in a study of blood T cell repertoires in COVID-19. Assay: immunoSEQ multiplex PCR; the TCRdb copy retains only in-frame clones and omits some. The data contain around 100,000 clones, less than 85% of them singletons. What was sequenced was peripheral blood. All receptors come from a man between 65 and 85 years old with active or convalescent COVID-19. Each CDR3 is given with its conserved first and last residue. The order of the fields is V gene, D gene, CDR3 length, clone size, J gene, CDR3 DNA, CDR3 protein. D genes are given only for firm matches. Clone size appears in some rows only: once, few, many, or a class for an expanded clone.

TRBV15	TRBD1	15	.	TRBJ1-6	TGTGCCACCAGCAGGGACAGGGGAGAGGATTCACCCCTCCACTTT	CATSRDRGEDSPLHF
TRBV5-8	.	14	.	TRBJ2-5	TGTGCCAGCAGCTTAGAAGGGGGGGGGAAGACCCAGTACTTC	CASSLEGGGKTQYF
TRBV9	.	15	.	TRBJ1-1	TGTGCCAGCAGCGTAGTAGGGGCTTCGAACACTGAAGCTTTCTTT	CASSVVGASNTEAFF
TRBV7-2	.	16	.	TRBJ1-3	TGTGCCAGCAGCTTAGTCGGCGGCCCCTCTGGAAACACCATATATTTT	CASSLVGGPSGNTIYF
TRBV28	TRBD1	16	.	TRBJ1-2	TGTGCCAGCAGAGCCGGGACAGGGGGCGGCGGCTATGGCTACACCTTC	CASRAGTGGGGYGYTF
TRBV10-3	.	12	.	TRBJ1-5	TGTGCCATCAGTGAATTAAATCAGCCCCAGCATTTT	CAISELNQPQHF
TRBV5-1	.	17	.	TRBJ2-6	TGCGCCAGCAGCTTGCAGGTAATCTCCTCTGGGGCCAACGTCCTGACTTTC	CASSLQVISSGANVLTF
TRBV6-5	TRBD1	14	.	TRBJ2-7	TGTGCCAGCAGCCGGAGGACAGGGCGAAACGAGCAGTACTTC	CASSRRTGRNEQYF
TRBV5-8	.	13	.	TRBJ1-1	TGTGCCAGCAGCCCAAACTTGAACACTGAAGCTTTCTTT	CASSPNLNTEAFF
TRBV5-4	.	15	.	TRBJ1-2	TGTGCCAGCAGCCCGCAGACAGGTGTTTTCTATGGCTACACCTTC	CASSPQTGVFYGYTF
TRBV18	TRBD1	16	.	TRBJ1-2	TGTGCCAGCTCACCCCAAACAGGGGAAACTAACTATGGCTACACCTTC	CASSPQTGETNYGYTF
TRBV5-1	TRBD2	15	.	TRBJ2-3	TGCGCCAGCGCCGGGGGGGACCCAGGCACAGATACGCAGTATTTT	CASAGGDPGTDTQYF
TRBV5-1	.	14	.	TRBJ1-5	TGCGCCAGCAGCTTGGGAACGGAGGGGCAGCCCCAGCATTTT	CASSLGTEGQPQHF
TRBV28	.	13	.	TRBJ1-3	TGTGCCAGCAGTTTGAGCGCGGGAAACACCATATATTTT	CASSLSAGNTIYF
TRBV11-2	TRBD1	14	.	TRBJ2-7	TGTGCCAGCAGCCCCGACAGGGTTACTACGAGGCAGTACTTC	CASSPDRVTTRQYF
TRBV30	.	14	.	TRBJ1-3	TGTGCCTGGAGAACAGGTTACTCTGGAAACACCATATATTTT	CAWRTGYSGNTIYF
TRBV5-1	TRBD2	14	.	TRBJ2-5	TGCGCCAGCAATAGCGGGAGGGCCGAGGAGACCCAGTACTTC	CASNSGRAEETQYF
TRBV4-2	TRBD2	18	.	TRBJ2-5	TGTGCCAGCAGCCAAGGAACTAGCGGGAGGCGGCGAGGAGAGACCCAGTACTTC	CASSQGTSGRRRGETQYF
TRBV6-1	TRBD2	16	few	TRBJ2-2	TGTGCCAGCAGTGGGCCTTGGCGGGGGAACATCGGGGAGCTGTTTTTT	CASSGPWRGNIGELFF
TRBV7-8	TRBD1	14	.	TRBJ1-5	TGTGCCAGCAGCCTCACGACAGGGGGACAGCCCCAGCATTTT	CASSLTTGGQPQHF
TRBV15	.	13	few	TRBJ1-1	TGTGCCACCAGCAGAGATATGAACACTGAAGCTTTCTTT	CATSRDMNTEAFF
TRBV10-3	TRBD1	15	.	TRBJ1-6	TGTGCCATCAGTGAATTGGACAGGGGAAAATCACCCCTCCACTTT	CAISELDRGKSPLHF
TRBV28	TRBD2	16	.	TRBJ2-1	TGTGCCAGCAGCTCAACTAGCGGGAGGGCCCCCGATGAGCAGTTCTTC	CASSSTSGRAPDEQFF
TRBV4-1	.	15	few	TRBJ1-5	TGCGCCAGCAGCCCTGCAGTGGGGGGGTATCAGCCCCAGCATTTT	CASSPAVGGYQPQHF
TRBV29-1	TRBD2	12	.	TRBJ2-5	TGCAGCGTTGGGTTTAGCGGGGAGACCCAGTACTTC	CSVGFSGETQYF
TRBV28	TRBD1	15	.	TRBJ1-4	TGTGCCAGCAGAGGGCCGGGACAGGGTCCTGAAAAACTGTTTTTT	CASRGPGQGPEKLFF
TRBV6-5	TRBD1	11	.	TRBJ1-1	TGTGCCGGGGGACAGGGTCTCGAAGCTTTCTTT	CAGGQGLEAFF
TRBV21-1	.	16	.	TRBJ2-5	TGTGCCAGCAGCAAACCTACTAGCCCCGACCAAGAGACCCAGTACTTC	CASSKPTSPDQETQYF
TRBV14	.	13	.	TRBJ1-1	TGTGCCAGCAGCCAACAGCGGCTCACTGAAGCTTTCTTT	CASSQQRLTEAFF
TRBV12-5	.	16	.	TRBJ2-1	TGTGCTAGTGGTTTAGAGGAGAACAACGTCTACAATGAGCAGTTCTTC	CASGLEENNVYNEQFF
TRBV6-5	TRBD1	13	.	TRBJ1-2	TGTGCCAGCAGTTACCGACAGGGCTATGGCTACACCTTC	CASSYRQGYGYTF
TRBV19	.	15	.	TRBJ1-6	TGTGCCAGTAGAGCAGGGCCTGCCTATAATTCACCCCTCCACTTT	CASRAGPAYNSPLHF
TRBV28	TRBD2	15	.	TRBJ2-7	TGTGCCAGCAGTCCCTCCGGGACTAGCCAGTACGAGCAGTACTTC	CASSPSGTSQYEQYF
TRBV4-2	.	13	once	TRBJ2-1	TGTGCCAGCAGCCAGAGGGACTTCAATGAGCAGTTCTTC	CASSQRDFNEQFF
TRBV27	.	13	once	TRBJ2-7	TGTGCCAGCAGACATACAGGGACGGGCGAGCAGTACTTC	CASRHTGTGEQYF
TRBV6-1	.	14	.	TRBJ2-1	TGTGCCAGCAGTGAAGACGGCTCCTACAATGAGCAGTTCTTC	CASSEDGSYNEQFF
TRBV7-2	.	16	.	TRBJ1-4	TGTGCCAGCAGCCTGTATTCAGGGGCGTCTAATGAAAAACTGTTTTTT	CASSLYSGASNEKLFF
TRBV3-1/TRBV3-2	.	15	once	TRBJ1-2	TGTGCCAGCAGCCAAGATCGTCGGGTAAACTATGGCTACACCTTC	CASSQDRRVNYGYTF
TRBV27	TRBD2	16	once	TRBJ2-7	TGTGCCAGCAGTTTATCGAATCTAGCGGGACAAGGGGAGCAGTACTTC	CASSLSNLAGQGEQYF
TRBV19	.	16	.	TRBJ1-2	TGTGCCAGTAGTATACACAGGACAACAGCTAACTATGGCTACACCTTC	CASSIHRTTANYGYTF
TRBV24-1	.	13	once	TRBJ2-7	TGTGCCACCAGCCCCCTAGGCTCCTACGAGCAGTACTTC	CATSPLGSYEQYF
TRBV29-1	TRBD1	16	.	TRBJ2-1	TGCAGCGTTGAAAAGGGACAGGGAGGCTCCTACAATGAGCAGTTCTTC	CSVEKGQGGSYNEQFF
TRBV5-1	.	12	few	TRBJ1-1	TGCGCCAGCAGACAGGACGGACCTGAAGCTTTCTTT	CASRQDGPEAFF
TRBV28	.	15	few	TRBJ1-6	TGTGCCAGCAAACCAGGGGATCTAAATAATTCACCCCTCCACTTT	CASKPGDLNNSPLHF
TRBV3-1/TRBV3-2	TRBD1	15	.	TRBJ1-1	TGTGCCAGCAGCCACAAGACAGGGAAGAACACTGAAGCTTTCTTT	CASSHKTGKNTEAFF
TRBV6-5	.	14	.	TRBJ2-4	TGTGCCAGCAGACTGACAGGACAAAAAAACATTCAGTACTTC	CASRLTGQKNIQYF
TRBV29-1	TRBD1	13	.	TRBJ1-2	TGCAGCGTTACCCGACAGGGGTCGGATGGCTACACCTTC	CSVTRQGSDGYTF
TRBV27	.	14	.	TRBJ2-7	TGTGCCAGCAGACCCCAGGGTGTCGGCTACGAGCAGTACTTC	CASRPQGVGYEQYF
TRBV11-2	TRBD1	14	.	TRBJ2-7	TGTGCCAGCAGCCCGAGGGACAGGGTCTACGAGCAGTACTTC	CASSPRDRVYEQYF
TRBV18	.	14	.	TRBJ1-2	TGTGCCAGCTCACCAGGGTCGGCAGGGAATGGCTACACCTTC	CASSPGSAGNGYTF
TRBV5-1	.	15	.	TRBJ2-1	TGCGCCAGCAGCTTGGATACAGTCTCCTACAATGAGCAGTTCTTC	CASSLDTVSYNEQFF
TRBV9	.	16	.	TRBJ2-3	TGTGCCAGCAGCGTAGTCAGCGGCTCTGCGACAGATACGCAGTATTTT	CASSVVSGSATDTQYF
TRBV5-4	.	14	.	TRBJ1-1	TGTGCCAGCAGCTTGGCCTATAGTCTCACTGAAGCTTTCTTT	CASSLAYSLTEAFF
TRBV5-6	TRBD1	15	.	TRBJ1-4	TGTGCCAGCAGCCAAGTGACAGGGTATGATGAAAAACTGTTTTTT	CASSQVTGYDEKLFF
TRBV28	.	15	.	TRBJ2-5	TGTGCCAGCAGTCGGGGCGGGACGGTTCAAGAGACCCAGTACTTC	CASSRGGTVQETQYF
TRBV19	TRBD1	14	.	TRBJ1-5	TGTGCCAGTAGTTTTCCAGGGGGCGCGCAGCCCCAGCATTTT	CASSFPGGAQPQHF
TRBV7-3	.	14	.	TRBJ2-3	TGTGCCAGCAGCTTATATTCTAGCACAGATACGCAGTATTTT	CASSLYSSTDTQYF
TRBV18	TRBD2	17	.	TRBJ2-1	TGTGCCAGCTCACCATCTTCGACTAGCGGGAGCTACAATGAGCAGTTCTTC	CASSPSSTSGSYNEQFF
TRBV7-9	TRBD2	14	.	TRBJ2-1	TGTGCCAGCGCCTTCGGACTAGCATTTGATGAGCAGTTCTTC	CASAFGLAFDEQFF